Listed below are T cell receptor beta chains from one sample, sequenced in a study of blood T cell repertoires in COVID-19. Using immunoSEQ multiplex PCR, the repertoire was profiled, and TCRdb retains in-frame clones only, with some absent. The table includes about 120,000 clones, 75% to 80% detected once. Input material: peripheral blood. All receptors derive from a human donor in a cohort sampled during active COVID-19. Each CDR3 is given with its conserved first and last residue. A D gene is named only where the DNA matches it firmly. Not every row has a clone size; where given, it reads once, few, many or a size class.

j_call	d_call	v_call	clone_size	cdr3_nt	cdr3_aa
TRBJ1-2	-	TRBV6-2/TRBV6-3	-	TGTGCCAGCAGCCCTAACGGGGGGCGTATAGCTAACTATGGCTACACCTTC	CASSPNGGRIANYGYTF
TRBJ1-1	-	TRBV6-5	-	TGTGCCAGCAGGGGGTATGAGGGGGAAACTGAAGCTTTCTTT	CASRGYEGETEAFF
TRBJ1-2	-	TRBV6-5	once	TGTGCCAGCACTATTGGGGGGGGCTATGGCTACACCTTC	CASTIGGGYGYTF
TRBJ2-2	-	TRBV5-4	-	TGTGCCAGCAGCTTGTCAGGGACCGGGGAGCTGTTTTTT	CASSLSGTGELFF
TRBJ1-3	-	TRBV3-1/TRBV3-2	-	TGTGCCAGCAGCCGCCAGGGGTCCGGAAACACCATATATTTT	CASSRQGSGNTIYF
TRBJ2-3	-	TRBV6-6	-	TGTGCCAGCAGTTATTTCTCTAGCACAGATACGCAGTATTTT	CASSYFSSTDTQYF
TRBJ2-5	-	TRBV30	-	TGTGCCTGGAGTGTAGCGGGTAGGGGGGGGGAGACCCAGTACTTC	CAWSVAGRGGETQYF
TRBJ2-4	-	TRBV5-1	-	TGCGCCAGCAGCTTGGGGACAGCCCTGGGAGTTCAGTACTTC	CASSLGTALGVQYF
TRBJ2-1	-	TRBV28	-	TGTGCCAGCAGGGGGGGGCGACTAGCCGGGGTCAATGAGCAGTTCTTC	CASRGGRLAGVNEQFF
TRBJ2-7	TRBD1	TRBV28	-	TGTGCCAGCATGGGACAGGGGGCCAACGAGCAGTACTTC	CASMGQGANEQYF
TRBJ2-7	-	TRBV19	-	TGTGCCAGTAGCCCTGAAGGCGGGTCTGAGCAGTACTTC	CASSPEGGSEQYF
TRBJ2-7	TRBD1	TRBV3-1/TRBV3-2	-	TGTGCCAGCAGCACCCGGCAGGGGGCAATCTTCGAGCAGTACTTC	CASSTRQGAIFEQYF
TRBJ1-6	-	TRBV3-1/TRBV3-2	-	TGTGCCAGCACCTCACGCGAATTGGGGGGTAGCTCACCCCTCCACTTT	CASTSRELGGSSPLHF
TRBJ1-2	-	TRBV4-1	-	TGCGCCAGCAGCCAACCAAAAGGGACTGATTTCTATGGCTACACCTTC	CASSQPKGTDFYGYTF
TRBJ2-7	-	TRBV11-2	-	TGTGCCAGCAGTTTCGGAACAGTTCTCTACGAGCAGTACTTC	CASSFGTVLYEQYF
TRBJ2-1	TRBD2	TRBV2	-	TGTGCCAGCAGTGAAACCCCCCTAGGGCTAGCGGAGCTCAATGAGCAGTTCTTC	CASSETPLGLAELNEQFF
TRBJ1-3	-	TRBV29-1	-	TGCAGCGTTGTCCCGCGGGGAAACACCATATATTTT	CSVVPRGNTIYF
TRBJ1-4	TRBD1	TRBV15	-	TGTGCCACCAGCAGAACAATCGGGACAGGGCGCAGTAGGTATGAAAAACTGTTTTTT	CATSRTIGTGRSRYEKLFF
TRBJ2-1	-	TRBV5-5	-	TGTGCCAGCAGCTTGGAGGGGCTTCTAGAATACAATGAGCAGTTCTTC	CASSLEGLLEYNEQFF
TRBJ2-1	-	TRBV27	-	TGTGCCAGCAGACACGTACCGTCAGGCAACGAGCAGTTCTTC	CASRHVPSGNEQFF